Below are 13 T cell receptor beta chains sequenced from a single sample in a study of blood T cell repertoires in COVID-19. Assay used: immunoSEQ multiplex PCR; TCRdb lists only in-frame clones, some missing. The data contain about 240,000 clones, more than 85% of them seen just once; the ten biggest clones take up under 9%. The sequenced sample was peripheral blood. The origin of the receptors is a woman between 70 and 85 years old with active or convalescent COVID-19.

The chain is built from TRBV12-3 or TRBV12-4 and TRBJ1-1; D remains ambiguous. The CDR3 covers 11 residues. The V end was cut by 2 bases, the J end by 5 bases, with 3 bases between. The CDR3 loop reads CASSLTTEAFF. In DNA, the CDR3 is TGTGCCAGCAGTTTAACAACTGAAGCTTTCTTT.

J is TRBJ1-3 and V is TRBV7-2, with D unresolved. There are 12 residues in the CDR3. Trimming removed 2 bases at V and 9 bases at J, with 8 bases between. Looked up from germline, CDR1 is SGHTA and CDR2 is FQGNSA. The CDR3 region has the DNA TGTGCCAGCAGCTTAAAGGGAGGCACCATATATTTT. Its protein product is CASSLKGGTIYF.

This chain joins TRBV28 and TRBJ1-6; the D is unclear. The length of the CDR3 is 13 residues. V gave up 9 bases and J gave up 0 bases, with 6 bases separating them. CDR1 is MDHEN, CDR2 SYDVKM, per germline. The CDR3 region is CASLSSYNSPLHF. The DNA of the CDR3 is TGTGCCAGTCTTAGCTCCTATAATTCACCCCTCCACTTT.

As regards this clone: Different DNA sequences within this sample yield the same CDR3. The chain employs TRBV3-1 (or the pseudogene TRBV3-2) and TRBJ2-3, with D unresolved. The V gene's germline CDR1 is LGHDT and CDR2 YNNKEL (reference sequence). Between the trimmed V and J ends, which lost 4 bases and 1 base, there was a span of 6 bases. This CDR3 contains 13 residues. CDR3 DNA: TGTGCCAGCAGCCGTTCGGGCACAGATACGCAGTATTTT. This sequence encodes CASSRSGTDTQYF.

This chain connects TRBV5-1 to TRBJ1-3, with TRBD1 identical over 9 bases. This CDR3 region has 13 residues. Germline V gene lookup returns CDR1 SGHRS and CDR2 YFSETQ. V gave up 8 bases and J gave up 3 bases; unmatched junction bases: 3. The CDR3 nucleotides are TGCGCCAGTCGACAGGGGGATGGAAACACCATATATTTT. As protein: CASRQGDGNTIYF.

The sample holds one count of this clone. This rearrangement joins TRBV6-5 to TRBJ1-1; D remains ambiguous. The CDR3 spans 14 residues. Trimming stripped 6 bases from V and 1 base from J, with 12 bases between. CDR1 is MNHEY, CDR2 SVGAGI, per germline. CDR3 DNA sequence: TGTGCCAGCAGGCTCGAGGGCAGGAACACTGAAGCTTTCTTT. As protein: CASRLEGRNTEAFF.

This chain links TRBV6-2 or TRBV6-3 with TRBJ1-3; D is possibly TRBD1 (6 bases). Germline values: CDR1 MNHEY, CDR2 SVGEGT. The length of the CDR3 is 17 residues. V gave up 6 bases and J gave up 0 bases, with 18 bases separating them. CDR3 sequence: CASSDWDILSSGNTIYF. The CDR3 bases are TGTGCCAGCAGCGACTGGGACATCCTGAGCTCTGGAAACACCATATATTTT.

The CDR3 spells CAISFETPGGSTEAFF. The CDR3 DNA is TGTGCCATCAGTTTTGAAACCCCAGGGGGAAGCACTGAAGCTTTCTTT. The chain joins TRBV10-3 to TRBJ1-1, with 7 bases identical to TRBD1. J gave up 4 bases and V 5 bases, and 13 bases lay outside the gene matches. Per the germline V gene, CDR1 is ENHRY and CDR2 is SYGVKD. CDR3 length equals 16 residues.

V is TRBV5-6 and J is TRBJ1-1, with D hard to call. Looked up from germline, CDR1 is SGHDT and CDR2 is YYEEEE. V was pared by 4 bases and J by 4 bases, with 8 bases between. CDR3 length: 12 amino acids. The CDR3 coding sequence is TGTGCCAGCAGCCGGGTGGGCACTGAAGCTTTCTTT. The encoded protein is CASSRVGTEAFF.

The rearrangement uses TRBV2 and TRBJ1-5; 7 bases align to TRBD1. Germline V gene data show CDR1 as SNHLY and CDR2 as FYNNEI. The V segment lost 6 bases and the J segment 7 bases; nucleotides outside the gene matches: 15. The CDR3 length is 16 residues. The CDR3 DNA reads TGTGCCAGCAGCGCGAATCGGGTAGAGGACAGGCAGCCCCAGCATTTT. Translating gives CASSANRVEDRQPQHF.

Comment on this clone: The same CDR3 can be traced to other DNA sequences in this sample. The chain links TRBV5-1 to TRBJ1-5; the D gene is possibly TRBD1 (6 bases). This CDR3 is built from 14 residues. The V end was cut by 0 bases, the J end by 7 bases, with 11 bases between. From germline, CDR1 is SGHRS and CDR2 YFSETQ. Here the CDR3 DNA reads TGCGCCAGCAGCTTGGAGGGAGGGGGGCAGCCCCAGCATTTT. Protein: CASSLEGGGQPQHF. The full variable domain, in which reference TRBV5-1 and TRBJ1-5 provide the parts outside the CDR3, is KAGVTQTPRYLIKTRGQQVTLSCSPISGHRSVSWYQQTPGQGLQFLFEYFSETQRNKGNFPGRFSGRQFSNSRSEMNVSTLELGDSALYLCASSLEGGGQPQHFGDGTRLSIL.

This chain joins TRBV24-1 and TRBJ1-5; D possibly corresponds to TRBD1 (6 bases). V was shortened by 3 bases and J by 0 bases, with 11 bases between the two germline ends. CDR3 size: 16 residues. Germline loops: CDR1 KGHDR, CDR2 SFDVKD. This CDR3 is CATSDRLQGSNQPQHF. The CDR3 nucleotides are TGTGCCACCAGTGATCGGCTACAGGGTAGCAATCAGCCCCAGCATTTT.

This rearrangement joins TRBV6-2 or TRBV6-3 to TRBJ1-1; D gene unclear. The V and J ends lost 5 bases and 2 bases respectively, with 6 bases between them. The germline V gene has CDR1 MNHEY and CDR2 SVGEGT. The CDR3 loop spans 12 amino acids. In DNA, the CDR3 is TGTGCCAGCAGTCCGGGTAACACTGAAGCTTTCTTT. Translation gives CASSPGNTEAFF.